These T cell receptor beta chains were read from a single sample in a study of blood T cell repertoires in COVID-19. TCRdb keeps only in-frame clones here, not all; method: immunoSEQ multiplex PCR. The top ten hold 5.1% of the sample, which has some 210,000 clones, approximately 84% seen once. Sequencing was performed on peripheral blood. These receptors were collected from a woman between 65 and 79 years old with active or convalescent COVID-19. CDR3s include the opening cysteine and the closing phenylalanine or tryptophan. The D gene is left open where the match is weak. Clone size is not always given. Where it is, it says once, few, many or a class for expanded clones.

v_gene,j_gene,abundance,d_gene,len,CDR3nt,CDR3aa
TRBV3-1/TRBV3-2,TRBJ2-1,.,TRBD2,15,TGTGCCAGCAGCCAAGTGACTAGCGGGAGCTATGAGCAGTTCTTC,CASSQVTSGSYEQFF
TRBV7-9,TRBJ2-7,.,.,14,TGTGCCAGCAGCTCCTCAGGGATGAGTAACGAGCAGTACTTC,CASSSSGMSNEQYF
TRBV5-1,TRBJ2-2,.,.,15,TGCGCCAGCAGCTTGGGTCACGGGAACACCGGGGAGCTGTTTTTT,CASSLGHGNTGELFF
TRBV7-3,TRBJ2-1,.,TRBD2,16,TGTGCCAGCAGCCCGGAACTAGCGGGAGCTCGGAATGAGCAGTTCTTC,CASSPELAGARNEQFF
TRBV24-1,TRBJ2-2,many,TRBD2,15,TGTGCCACCTCTAAGGCTAGCGGGAGTACCGGGGAGCTGTTTTTT,CATSKASGSTGELFF
TRBV15,TRBJ1-2,.,.,12,TGTGCCACCAGCATGACAGAGTATGGCTACACCTTC,CATSMTEYGYTF
TRBV27,TRBJ1-6,.,.,16,TGTGCCAGCAGTTTAAGCGGCCGAGGCCGGTGGTCACCCCTCCACTTT,CASSLSGRGRWSPLHF
TRBV29-1,TRBJ1-2,.,.,12,TGCAGCGCGGACCAGGGCGACTATGGCTACACCTTC,CSADQGDYGYTF
TRBV7-9,TRBJ2-2,few,.,14,TGTGCCAGCAGCCGGGACATTCACACCGGGGAGCTGTTTTTT,CASSRDIHTGELFF
TRBV11-2,TRBJ2-7,few,TRBD1,15,TGTGCCAGCAGCTTCGGTCGGGCAGGGGGCTACGAGCAGTACTTC,CASSFGRAGGYEQYF
TRBV10-1,TRBJ2-7,once,.,13,TGCGCCAGTTCGGACAGCAGCTCTTACGAGCAGTACTTC,CASSDSSSYEQYF
TRBV9,TRBJ2-5,.,.,15,TGTGCCAGCAGCAGAGGACCTCAGCGGGAAGAGACCCAGTACTTC,CASSRGPQREETQYF
TRBV11-2,TRBJ2-2,.,TRBD1,17,TGTGCCAGCAGCTTAAACGGACAGGGAACGAACACCGGGGAGCTGTTTTTT,CASSLNGQGTNTGELFF
TRBV12-5,TRBJ2-1,few,TRBD2,18,TGTGCTAGTGGTTTCACTAGCGGGAGATATCCCCTACTCAATGAGCAGTTCTTC,CASGFTSGRYPLLNEQFF
TRBV5-1,TRBJ1-3,few,.,16,TGCGCCAGCAGCTTGATCGGGGGGCAATCTGGAAACACCATATATTTT,CASSLIGGQSGNTIYF
TRBV4-1,TRBJ1-5,once,.,16,TGCGCCAGCAGCCAAGTCCCGGGGGGCCTCAATCAGCCCCAGCATTTT,CASSQVPGGLNQPQHF
TRBV25-1,TRBJ1-1,.,.,11,TGTGCCAGCCTGGGGCACACTGAAGCTTTCTTT,CASLGHTEAFF
TRBV5-1,TRBJ1-1,.,.,14,TGCGCCAGCAGATTGTGGGGGGGTGACACTGAAGCTTTCTTT,CASRLWGGDTEAFF
TRBV9,TRBJ2-7,once,TRBD2,15,TGTGCCAGCAGCGTAGGGGTAGCGGGAGTCGGCGAGCAGTACTTC,CASSVGVAGVGEQYF
TRBV5-6,TRBJ2-3,.,TRBD2,16,TGTGCCAGCAGTTGGGAGTCGGGAGGGCGGATAGATACGCAGTATTTT,CASSWESGGRIDTQYF
TRBV6-6,TRBJ2-1,.,TRBD1,17,TGTGCCAGCAGCCGACCGTTTGGGCAGGGGGTATACAATGAGCAGTTCTTC,CASSRPFGQGVYNEQFF
TRBV27,TRBJ2-3,.,.,16,TGTGCCAGCAGTTTGGGCGTTACGGTTCTGAAAGATACGCAGTATTTT,CASSLGVTVLKDTQYF
TRBV29-1,TRBJ2-3,.,TRBD2,17,TGCAGCGCCGCCCCTCGGTGGGCTAGCGGGGGGACAGATACGCAGTATTTT,CSAAPRWASGGTDTQYF
TRBV6-4,TRBJ2-1,once,.,15,TGTGCCAGCAGTGCATCGGAGGCAGCGCTCAATGAGCAGTTCTTC,CASSASEAALNEQFF
TRBV7-9,TRBJ1-6,once,TRBD1,14,TGTGCCAGCAGACCGACAGGGCATAATTCACCCCTCCACTTT,CASRPTGHNSPLHF
TRBV19,TRBJ1-1,.,TRBD1,14,TGTGCCAGCGGGGGAGGACAGGAGAACACTGAAGCTTTCTTT,CASGGGQENTEAFF
TRBV7-9,TRBJ2-2,few,.,15,TGTGCCAGCAGCCTAAGTGGGAGCAGCACCGGGGAGCTGTTTTTT,CASSLSGSSTGELFF
TRBV29-1,TRBJ2-3,few,.,14,TGCAGCGTTTACACAGGGTCCTCCACAGATACGCAGTATTTT,CSVYTGSSTDTQYF
TRBV2,TRBJ2-1,.,.,14,TGTGCCAGCAGTGCCGTTTTGGGGGGACTTGAGCAGTTCTTC,CASSAVLGGLEQFF